Below, one T cell receptor (beta chain) is given with its context. Its antigen is unidentified. This entry is derived from a study of beta chain features in type 1 diabetes. General study findings and limits: In comparison with healthy donors, patients had naive, central memory and Treg TCRB repertoires that appeared more similar. Significant though moderate, a shortening of TCRB CDR3s appeared in all four CD4+ subsets of Type 1 diabetes patients.

Reverse transcribing all isolated RNA meant expressed TCRB transcripts were sequenced. Data came from immunoSEQ multiplex PCR; TCRdb stores just in-frame clones and leaves some out. Altogether about 47,000 clones are present, 35% to 55% being singletons, with the ten largest covering roughly 0.13%. Looked up from germline, CDR1 is SGHVS and CDR2 is FQNEAQ. The CDR3 is made up of 13 amino acids. V was pared by 3 bases and J by 5 bases, with 2 bases of the junction left unmatched. Sequencing input: stem cell memory CD4+ T cells from blood. J is TRBJ2-7 and V is TRBV7-8, with TRBD2 matching 9 bases. The sequence came from a man aged 25-45 years with type 1 diabetes. CDR3 nucleotides: TGTGCCAGCAGCTTCCTAGCGGGAAACGAGCAGTACTTC. Protein sequence: CASSFLAGNEQYF.